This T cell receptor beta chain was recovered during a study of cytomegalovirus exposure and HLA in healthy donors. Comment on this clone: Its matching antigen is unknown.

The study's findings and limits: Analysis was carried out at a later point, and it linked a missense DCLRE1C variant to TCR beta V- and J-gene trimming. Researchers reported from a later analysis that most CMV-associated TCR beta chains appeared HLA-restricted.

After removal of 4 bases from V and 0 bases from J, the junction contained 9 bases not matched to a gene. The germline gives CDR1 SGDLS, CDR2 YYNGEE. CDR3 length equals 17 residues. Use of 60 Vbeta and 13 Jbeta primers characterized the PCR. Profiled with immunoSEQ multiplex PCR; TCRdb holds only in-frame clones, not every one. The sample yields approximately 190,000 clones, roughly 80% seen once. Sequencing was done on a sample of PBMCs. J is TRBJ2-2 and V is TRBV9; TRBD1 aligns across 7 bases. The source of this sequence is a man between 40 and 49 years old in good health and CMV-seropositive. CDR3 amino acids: CASSPRGGPANTGELFF. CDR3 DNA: TGTGCCAGCAGCCCGAGAGGGGGCCCCGCGAACACCGGGGAGCTGTTTTTT.